These 30 T cell receptor beta chains were all obtained from the same sample, sequenced in a study of T-cell memory formation after mild COVID-19. TCRdb analysed the 5' RACE reads with MiXCR anew, one entry per CDR3 protein. The sample includes more than 400,000 distinct CDR3 sequences, 15% to 20% of them seen just once. The sequenced sample was PBMCs or a T cell subset sorted from them (not recorded which). All receptors derive from an adult woman who had mild COVID-19 (a few samples of this study predate the infection). Cell type and time point are not known.

V and J are TRBV29-1 and TRBJ1-1; D not resolved. This CDR3 is 13 amino acids long. Trimming pared 4 bases from V and 1 base from J, leaving 10 bases between. Germline V gives CDR1 SQVTM, CDR2 ANQGSEA. Here the CDR3 reads CSVVRVRNTEAFF. The CDR3 nucleotides are TGCAGCGTTGTTAGGGTTCGGAACACTGAAGCTTTCTTT.

V gene TRBV5-5 combines with J gene TRBJ2-3; 7 nucleotides align to TRBD2. The junction had 6 bases not matched to a gene; V was cut back by 4 bases and J by 1 base. Germline assignment: CDR1 SGHKS and CDR2 YYEKEE (reference sequence). This CDR3 is built from 15 residues. The CDR3 region has the DNA TGTGCCAGCAGCCCATGGACTAGTCGCACAGATACGCAGTATTTT. Protein: CASSPWTSRTDTQYF.

The chain is built from TRBV12-3 or TRBV12-4 and TRBJ1-2; 9 nucleotides align to TRBD1. J lost 6 bases, V lost 3 bases, and 5 bases had no gene match. The CDR3 sequence is 14 residues long. Written as DNA, the CDR3 is TGTGCCAGCAGTTTTGGACAGGGGAGGGATGGCTACACCTTC. It yields the protein CASSFGQGRDGYTF.

This clonotype was recorded at least ten times. The chain is built from TRBV4-1 and TRBJ2-2, with a weak D call TRBD1 (5 bases). Per the germline V gene, CDR1 is MGHRA and CDR2 is YSYEKL. The CDR3 is 13 residues long. The ends were cut back, 1 base at V and 7 bases at J, with 7 bases in the middle. The CDR3: CASSQVGHGELFF. The CDR3 bases are TGCGCCAGCAGCCAAGTGGGGCACGGGGAGCTGTTTTTT.

This clonotype appeared a few times. This sequence joins TRBV11-1 and TRBJ2-7; D is unresolved. CDR1 is SGHAT and CDR2 is FQDESV in the germline V gene (reference sequence). V dropped 2 bases and J dropped 2 bases, with 10 bases sitting between them. The CDR3 contains 14 residues. The CDR3 bases are TGTGCCAGCAGCTTAAAGGACGGAACCTACGAGCAGTACTTC. Its protein product is CASSLKDGTYEQYF.

This clonotype was found a few times. This chain joins TRBV5-1 and TRBJ2-7; either TRBD1 or TRBD2 may fit D (5 bases each). The CDR3 extends over 13 amino acids. CDR1 and CDR2 (germline): SGHRS, YFSETQ. V was cut by 4 bases and J by 7 bases, with 15 bases left in between. CDR3 sequence (DNA): TGCGCCAGCAGCCTCGGGACCGCGCGTGAGCAGTACTTC. Encoded protein: CASSLGTAREQYF.

The chain has TRBV30 and TRBJ1-2, with TRBD1 as a possible D gene (5 bases). The V gene's germline CDR1 is GTSNPN and CDR2 SVGIG (reference sequence). V dropped 7 bases and J dropped 6 bases, with 15 bases sitting between them. The CDR3 has 12 residues. CDR3 DNA sequence: TGTGCCTACCACAGGACGGCTAATGGCTACACCTTC. It specifies CAYHRTANGYTF.

The CDR3 DNA is TGTGCCAGTAGTAGCGGGACACCTGGAAACACCATATATTTT. Amino acid sequence: CASSSGTPGNTIYF. The V call is TRBV19, the J call TRBJ1-3, with D possibly being TRBD1 (6 bases). From germline, CDR1 is LNHDA and CDR2 SQIVND (reference sequence). This CDR3 spans 14 amino acids. V dropped 4 bases and J dropped 2 bases, with 9 bases sitting between them.

This rearrangement joins TRBV7-9 to TRBJ2-3, with 15 bases that match TRBD2. The V gene's germline CDR1 is SEHNR and CDR2 FQNEAQ (reference sequence). Trimming at V came to 5 bases and at J to 5 bases, leaving 5 bases not matched to a gene. This CDR3 has 16 amino acids. The CDR3 DNA sequence: TGTGCCAGCAGCCAAGGGACTAGCGGGAGGAAAGATACGCAGTATTTT. Translating it yields CASSQGTSGRKDTQYF.

The rearrangement links TRBV5-5 to TRBJ2-6; D not resolved. This CDR3 spans 15 amino acids. Trimming left V 1 base short and J 4 bases short, with 9 bases between. The germline CDR1 and CDR2 sequences are SGHKS and YYEKEE (reference sequence). The CDR3 sequence: CASSLSPGGANVLTF. As DNA, the CDR3 is TGTGCCAGCAGCTTGTCGCCGGGCGGGGCCAACGTCCTGACTTTC.

A single count supports this clonotype. The CDR3 carries no conserved terminal phenylalanine or tryptophan, so it likely arises from a read error. The DNA for the CDR3 is TGTGCCAGTCACGACCGCTCTGGGGCCAACGTCCTGACTTTG. This encodes CASHDRSGANVLTL. The chain has TRBV5-6 and TRBJ2-6; D gene unclear. With 8 bases removed from V and 0 bases from J, the gap between germline ends came to 9 bases. The CDR3 length is 14 residues. Germline V gene sequence: CDR1 SGHDT, CDR2 YYEEEE.

This clonotype was counted many times. The chain uses TRBV12-3 or TRBV12-4 and TRBJ1-2; D uncertain. The CDR3 extends over 14 amino acids. V was pared by 1 base and J by 3 bases, with 9 bases between. CDR3 in amino acids: CASSLDGSYYGYTF. The CDR3, as DNA: TGTGCCAGCAGTTTAGATGGCAGTTACTATGGCTACACCTTC.

The table lists this clonotype with a few counts. The chain carries TRBV27 and TRBJ1-1; TRBD1 matches at 9 bases. CDR3 size: 14 residues. In germline, CDR1 is MNHEY, CDR2 SMNVEV (reference sequence). The V and J ends lost 6 bases and 11 bases, in that order; junction bases with no gene match: 13. The CDR3 sequence is CASRRTGAERLAFF. In DNA form, the CDR3 reads TGTGCCAGCAGAAGGACAGGGGCGGAGAGATTGGCTTTCTTT.

This clonotype showed up just a few times. V is TRBV7-9 and J is TRBJ2-1; no clear D. This CDR3 region has 17 residues. Trimming took off 1 base at V and 5 bases at J, with 18 bases between the two ends. Per germline, CDR1 SEHNR and CDR2 FQNEAQ (reference sequence). As DNA, the CDR3 is TGTGCCAGCAGCTTAGAATTGCGGAAATTCACAGACAATGAGCAGTTCTTC. Amino acid sequence: CASSLELRKFTDNEQFF.

This clonotype was observed at least ten times. V is TRBV5-1 and J is TRBJ2-4; D uncertain. Germline V gene sequence: CDR1 SGHRS, CDR2 YFSETQ. V was shortened by 0 bases and J by 6 bases, with 22 bases between the two germline ends. CDR3 length equals 18 residues. CDR3 in amino acids: CASSLAPQPPFTLNIQYF. Here the CDR3 DNA reads TGCGCCAGCAGCTTGGCCCCACAGCCCCCTTTCACGTTAAACATTCAGTACTTC.

The chain links TRBV6-2 or TRBV6-3 to TRBJ2-1; perhaps D is TRBD1 or TRBD2 (5 bases each). CDR3 length: 13 amino acids. Trimming stripped 5 bases from V and 7 bases from J, with 12 bases between. Germline V gives CDR1 MNHEY, CDR2 SVGEGT. The CDR3 DNA sequence: TGTGCCAGCAGTGATGGGGGTCGGAATGAGCAGTTCTTC. Translation gives CASSDGGRNEQFF.

This clonotype was recorded a few times. The chain couples TRBV29-1 to TRBJ2-1; D could derive from TRBD1 or TRBD2 (5 bases each). The V gene's germline CDR1 is SQVTM and CDR2 ANQGSEA. This CDR3 is 13 amino acids long. V dropped 7 bases and J dropped 10 bases, with 20 bases sitting between them. The CDR3 reads CSASSGPETEQFF. DNA for the CDR3: TGCAGCGCGTCCTCGGGGCCCGAAACAGAGCAGTTCTTC.

The rearrangement links TRBV7-2 to TRBJ1-5; D may be TRBD1 (5 bases). Germline CDR1 reads SGHTA; CDR2 reads FQGNSA. CDR3 length: 13 amino acids. Deletions cut 8 bases from V and 7 bases from J, with 15 bases between. CDR3 region: CASGPRGGQPQHF. The CDR3 DNA reads TGTGCCAGCGGCCCCCGTGGGGGGCAGCCCCAGCATTTT.

The chain joins TRBV7-9 to TRBJ2-5; no definite D call. The V gene's germline CDR1 is SEHNR and CDR2 FQNEAQ (reference sequence). Trimming took off 6 bases at V and 8 bases at J, with 10 bases between the two ends. The CDR3 is 11 amino acids. The CDR3, as DNA: TGTGCCAGCAGAAAACTGGATACCCAGTACTTC. Residues: CASRKLDTQYF.

Only a few counts were recorded for this clonotype. CDR3 DNA: TGCGCCAGCAGTCTAGGACACCTGATAAACACTGAAGCTTTCTTT. This sequence encodes CASSLGHLINTEAFF. The J gene is TRBJ1-1, the V gene TRBV5-1; D may be TRBD1 (5 bases). Germline CDR1 is SGHRS and CDR2 is YFSETQ. The CDR3 totals 15 residues. Trimming removed 5 bases from V and 2 bases from J, with 16 bases in between.

The chain has TRBV24-1 and TRBJ1-3; unclear D gene. The germline V gene has CDR1 KGHDR and CDR2 SFDVKD. The CDR3 loop spans 11 amino acids. V was shortened by 5 bases and J by 2 bases, with 0 bases between the two germline ends. The CDR3 DNA sequence: TGTGCCACCAGTGCTGGAAACACCATATATTTT. Translation gives CATSAGNTIYF.

This clonotype has just a few counts. The gene calls are TRBV6-2 or TRBV6-3 and TRBJ1-6; 11 bases align to TRBD1. After removal of 4 bases from V and 7 bases from J, the junction contained 3 bases not matched to a gene. Germline assignment: CDR1 MNHEY and CDR2 SVGEGT. The length of the CDR3 is 15 residues. DNA for the CDR3: TGTGCCAGCAGTTCGGACAGGGGGCGGAATTCACCCCTCCACTTT. Translated: CASSSDRGRNSPLHF.

This chain uses TRBV11-3 with TRBJ2-3, with TRBD2 matching 7 bases. The CDR3 covers 16 residues. J gave up 5 bases and V 5 bases, and 13 bases lay outside the gene matches. Germline loops: CDR1 SGHNT, CDR2 YENEEA. DNA for the CDR3: TGTGCCAGCAGCCACGTCCCGGGGGGTCGGAAAGATACGCAGTATTTT. It encodes CASSHVPGGRKDTQYF. The full variable domain, rest sourced from reference TRBV11-3 and TRBJ2-3, is EAGVVQSPRYKIIEKKQPVAFWCNPISGHNTLYWYLQNLGQGPELLIRYENEEAVDDSQLPKDRFSAERLKGVDSTLKIQPAELGDSAVYLCASSHVPGGRKDTQYFGPGTRLTVL.

This clonotype has just a few counts. CDR3 amino acids: CAWSIDRVVDTDTQYF. CDR3 DNA sequence: TGTGCCTGGAGTATTGACAGGGTCGTGGATACAGATACGCAGTATTTT. The rearrangement joins TRBV30 to TRBJ2-3, with TRBD1 matching 7 bases. V lost 2 bases and J lost 3; bases outside the gene matches: 11. The CDR3 consists of 16 residues. Germline V lookup: CDR1 GTSNPN, CDR2 SVGIG (reference sequence).

The chain has TRBV19 and TRBJ1-1, with unresolved D. The germline V gene encodes CDR1 LNHDA and CDR2 SQIVND (reference sequence). This CDR3 spans 14 amino acids. V was shortened by 1 base and J by 4 bases, with 10 bases between the two germline ends. The CDR3 DNA sequence: TGTGCCAGTAGTATAGGTACAGAGGCCACTGAAGCTTTCTTT. It encodes CASSIGTEATEAFF.

In this sample, this clonotype turned up a few times. In nucleotides, the CDR3 is TGTGCCAGCAGACGGGCAGGGAACACCGGGGAGCTGTTTTTT. Amino acids: CASRRAGNTGELFF. The chain uses TRBV7-2 and TRBJ2-2; no definite D call. V shed 6 bases and J shed 1 base, with 9 bases lying between them. CDR3 length: 14 residues. Germline V gene data show CDR1 as SGHTA and CDR2 as FQGNSA.

This clonotype was detected a few times. The chain links TRBV18 to TRBJ2-4, with D uncertain. Trimming removed 0 bases from V and 1 base from J, with 4 bases in between. Germline lookup yields CDR1 KGHSH and CDR2 LQKENI. The CDR3 covers 14 residues. The CDR3 region has the DNA TGTGCCAGCTCACCACCGGGTGCCAAAAACATTCAGTACTTC. Translated, it gives CASSPPGAKNIQYF.

This clonotype has a count of ten or more. The V call is TRBV29-1, the J call TRBJ2-5; D might be TRBD2 (5 bases). Trimming removed 5 bases at V and 0 bases at J, with 10 bases between. CDR1 is SQVTM and CDR2 is ANQGSEA in the germline V gene. The CDR3 is 13 amino acids. CDR3 sequence (DNA): TGCAGCGTTAGGAGGTCTCACCAAGAGACCCAGTACTTC. Its translation: CSVRRSHQETQYF.

The genes are TRBV5-1 and TRBJ1-5; D uncertain. Germline lookup yields CDR1 SGHRS and CDR2 YFSETQ. This CDR3 comprises 14 residues. Trimming left V 4 bases short and J 6 bases short, with 14 bases between. The CDR3 nucleotides are TGCGCCAGCAGCCTAGACCCTACCGGTCAGCCCCAGCATTTT. Amino acid sequence: CASSLDPTGQPQHF.

This clonotype was observed a handful of times. The CDR3 protein is CASSPDTTEQYF. The CDR3 DNA reads TGTGCCAGCAGCCCGGACACCACAGAGCAGTACTTC. This chain links TRBV5-6 with TRBJ2-7, with TRBD1 as a possible D gene (5 bases). Trimming cost V 4 bases and J 7 bases, with 12 bases left between them. The CDR3 is 12 amino acids. The germline CDR1 and CDR2 sequences are SGHDT and YYEEEE.